This T cell receptor (beta chain) was observed in a study of blood T cell repertoires in COVID-19. Turning to the study itself: Acute and convalescent COVID-19 samples came from the United States, Italy and Spain. T cells, B-cell-depleted T cells, or PBMCs supplied cDNA or gDNA.

As originally analysed: Researchers report that nucleated cell counts were estimated from reference gene primer amplification. The method was immunoSEQ multiplex PCR; TCRdb's version includes in-frame clones alone and lacks a portion of them. V, J and clone size reflect that table, while D and trimming were determined from the DNA. The repertoire consists of under 400,000 clones, with roughly 89% occurring once and the leading ten covering approximately 4.1%. Recruited during active infection, patients (from Seattle) were subsequently followed longitudinally. From germline, CDR1 is ENHRY and CDR2 SYGVKD. The CDR3 consists of 14 residues. The V and J ends lost 4 bases and 8 bases respectively, with 17 bases between them.

The V call is TRBV10-3, the J call TRBJ1-2, with a tentative D call TRBD1 (5 bases). The sequenced material came from peripheral blood. This TCR derives from a woman aged 55-75 years with COVID-19, enrolled during active disease. The CDR3 here is CAISATGIGGGYTF. The CDR3 coding sequence is TGTGCCATCAGTGCAACGGGGATCGGGGGAGGCTACACCTTC.